Below are 24 T cell receptor beta chains sequenced from a single sample in a study of shared clonotypes between healthy human individuals. Sequenced by immunoSEQ multiplex PCR; TCRdb stores in-frame clones only, minus some. The sample has 950,000 to 1,100,000 clones; around 76% are singletons. The sample consisted of memory CD4+ T cells sorted from blood. Subset defined: CD45RA-negative fraction. These receptors all stem from a man aged 18 to 30 in good health.

This clone was observed a few times. The chain is built from TRBV19 and TRBJ2-7; D not certain. This CDR3 has 13 amino acids. The V gene's germline CDR1 is LNHDA and CDR2 SQIVND (reference sequence). The V and J ends lost 6 bases and 3 bases respectively, with 12 bases between them. The CDR3 coding sequence is TGTGCCAGTAGCCAAACGATTAACTACGAGCAGTACTTC. This codes for CASSQTINYEQYF. Full variable domain (rest looked up from reference TRBV19 and TRBJ2-7): DGGITQSPKYLFRKEGQNVTLSCEQNLNHDAMYWYRQDPGQGLRLIYYSQIVNDFQKGDIAEGYSVSREKKESFPLTVTSAQKNPTAFYLCASSQTINYEQYFGPGTRLTVT.

The chain carries TRBV6-4 and TRBJ1-4; 11 bases are a match to TRBD1. Unmatched junction bases numbered 7, after V lost 5 bases and J lost 8 bases. The CDR3 covers 15 residues. The germline V gene has CDR1 MRHNA and CDR2 SNTAGT. The CDR3 spells CASSSRDRGKEKLFF. The CDR3 DNA sequence: TGTGCCAGCAGTTCCCGGGACAGGGGGAAGGAAAAACTGTTTTTT.

The chain has TRBV5-1 and TRBJ2-7; no clear D gene. This CDR3 is 15 amino acids long. The V end lost 3 bases, the J end lost 0 bases, and 13 bases lay between the germline ends. From germline, CDR1 is SGHRS and CDR2 YFSETQ. CDR3 sequence reads: CASSSHAQSSYEQYF. In nucleotides, the CDR3 is TGCGCCAGCAGCTCCCACGCTCAGAGCTCCTACGAGCAGTACTTC.

This rearrangement joins TRBV6-1 to TRBJ2-5; TRBD2 matches at 11 bases. Per the germline V gene, CDR1 is MNHNS and CDR2 is SASEGT. The V and J ends lost 3 bases and 5 bases, in that order; junction bases with no gene match: 11. The CDR3 consists of 17 residues. The CDR3 is CASSEGLLAGVYETQYF. The CDR3 nucleotides are TGTGCCAGCAGTGAGGGTCTACTAGCGGGAGTATATGAGACCCAGTACTTC.

The J gene is TRBJ1-5, the V gene TRBV11-3; D is unclear. Germline V gene sequence: CDR1 SGHNT, CDR2 YENEEA. CDR3 length: 11 residues. V was trimmed by 7 bases and J by 15 bases, leaving 16 bases between them. The chain's CDR3 is CASTGPFRWHF. CDR3 coding DNA: TGTGCCAGCACCGGACCGTTTCGGTGGCATTTT.

This clone was found a few times. This chain links TRBV6-5 with TRBJ1-1, with D possibly matching TRBD1 (5 bases). CDR3 length equals 10 residues. In germline, CDR1 is MNHEY, CDR2 SVGAGI. Trimming stripped 7 bases from V and 10 bases from J, with 10 bases between. DNA for the CDR3: TGTGCCAGCATGATCAGGGCAGCTTTCTTT. Translated, it gives CASMIRAAFF.

V gene TRBV25-1 combines with J gene TRBJ2-1; 8 bases agree with TRBD2. Unmatched junction bases numbered 10, after V lost 7 bases and J lost 8 bases. CDR1 MGHDK and CDR2 SYGVNS come from the germline V gene. This CDR3 has 14 amino acids. CDR3 in amino acids: CASTLSGKDDEQFF. Here the CDR3 DNA reads TGTGCCAGCACTCTTAGCGGGAAGGACGATGAGCAGTTCTTC.

This chain uses TRBV2 with TRBJ1-5, with D possibly TRBD1 on 5 matching bases. The CDR3 is 16 residues long. Trimming pared 6 bases from V and 3 bases from J, leaving 18 bases between. Germline V gene sequence: CDR1 SNHLY, CDR2 FYNNEI. CDR3: CASSNQRTGPNQPQHF. CDR3 bases: TGTGCCAGCAGCAATCAAAGAACAGGTCCCAATCAGCCCCAGCATTTT.

The chain is built from TRBV9 and TRBJ2-1, with D unresolved. The V gene's germline CDR1 is SGDLS and CDR2 YYNGEE. The CDR3 runs to 14 residues. V was shortened by 0 bases and J by 2 bases, with 6 bases between the two germline ends. The CDR3 protein is CASSVVSAYNEQFF. The CDR3 DNA follows: TGTGCCAGCAGCGTAGTCTCGGCCTACAATGAGCAGTTCTTC.

V usage is TRBV6-5 and J usage is TRBJ1-2; D ambiguous. This CDR3 has 13 residues. Germline CDR1 MNHEY, CDR2 SVGAGI. The germline V and J ends were trimmed by 6 bases and 4 bases, with 12 bases remaining between them. CDR3: CASRQRDRYGYTF. CDR3 coding DNA: TGTGCCAGCAGGCAAAGGGATCGCTATGGCTACACCTTC.

V is TRBV7-9 and J is TRBJ2-7; the match to TRBD1 covers 7 bases. V dropped 4 bases and J dropped 2; count of bases not matched to a gene: 8. The CDR3 covers 15 residues. Looked up from germline, CDR1 is SEHNR and CDR2 is FQNEAQ (reference sequence). The CDR3 region has the DNA TGTGCCAGCAGCTCCCTGACAGGGACCACCTACGAGCAGTACTTC. It translates to CASSSLTGTTYEQYF.

This sequence joins TRBV5-4 and TRBJ2-5; no clear D gene. The CDR3 covers 14 residues. Germline CDR1 is SGHNT and CDR2 is YYREEE (reference sequence). Between the trimmed V and J ends, which lost 3 bases and 1 base, there was a span of 10 bases. CDR3 region: CASSSPDGQETQYF. For the CDR3, the DNA is TGTGCCAGCAGCTCGCCGGACGGCCAAGAGACCCAGTACTTC.

The chain is built from TRBV9 and TRBJ2-5; the match to TRBD2 covers 9 bases. Losses at the gene ends were 4 bases for V and 5 bases for J; bases not matched to a gene: 15. CDR1 is SGDLS, CDR2 YYNGEE, per germline. The CDR3 consists of 17 residues. The DNA of the CDR3 is TGTGCCAGCAGCCCGAGCTCAAGGCTAGCGGGAAGCGAGACCCAGTACTTC. Protein: CASSPSSRLAGSETQYF.

The chain joins TRBV7-6 to TRBJ2-3; 10 bases match TRBD2. After removal of 5 bases from V and 4 bases from J, the junction contained 3 bases not matched to a gene. The length of the CDR3 is 14 residues. Germline values: CDR1 SGHVS, CDR2 FNYEAQ. The CDR3 DNA sequence: TGTGCCAGCAGCCCAGGACTAGCGGCAGATACGCAGTATTTT. The encoded protein is CASSPGLAADTQYF.

This clone appeared a single time. This sequence joins TRBV6-1 and TRBJ2-7; 8 bases match TRBD2. With 4 bases clipped from V and 5 bases from J, the junction kept 19 bases outside the gene matches. CDR1 and CDR2 (germline): MNHNS, SASEGT. This CDR3 comprises 18 residues. The CDR3 DNA reads as TGTGCCAGCAGTGCGAATAAACCGGGAGGGCAAAAAGTCCACGAGCAGTACTTC. It translates to CASSANKPGGQKVHEQYF.

The gene calls are TRBV18 and TRBJ1-6, with 8 positions matching TRBD1. Germline lookup yields CDR1 KGHSH and CDR2 LQKENI. The CDR3 runs 15 residues. The V and J ends lost 6 bases and 9 bases, in that order; junction bases with no gene match: 10. This CDR3 reads CASSPGSGGGSPLHF. The CDR3 DNA follows: TGTGCCAGCTCGCCCGGGTCAGGGGGCGGTTCACCCCTCCACTTT. Full variable domain (outside the CDR3, taken from reference TRBV18 and TRBJ1-6): NAGVMQNPRHLVRRRGQEARLRCSPMKGHSHVYWYRQLPEEGLKFMVYLQKENIIDESGMPKERFSAEFPKEGPSILRIQQVVRGDSAAYFCASSPGSGGGSPLHFGNGTRLTVT.

The chain carries TRBV7-8 and TRBJ1-1, with a weak D call TRBD1 (6 bases). V lost 3 bases, J lost 1 base, and 12 bases lay in between. The CDR3 sequence is 15 residues long. Per germline, CDR1 SGHVS and CDR2 FQNEAQ. CDR3 nucleotide sequence: TGTGCCAGCAGCTTGACGGGACATGGGAACACTGAAGCTTTCTTT. It translates to CASSLTGHGNTEAFF. Together with reference TRBV7-8 and TRBJ1-1, the CDR3 gives the full variable domain: GAGVSQSPRYKVAKRGQDVALRCDPISGHVSLFWYQQALGQGPEFLTYFQNEAQLDKSGLPSDRFFAERPEGSVSTLKIQRTQQEDSAVYLCASSLTGHGNTEAFFGQGTRLTVV.

The chain carries TRBV9 and TRBJ1-2; D might be TRBD1 (5 bases). This CDR3 region has 13 residues. CDR1 SGDLS and CDR2 YYNGEE come from the germline V gene. The V end lost 3 bases, the J end lost 2 bases, and 8 bases lay between the germline ends. The CDR3 region has the DNA TGTGCCAGCAGCGCCAGGGTAAACTATGGCTACACCTTC. As protein: CASSARVNYGYTF.

This rearrangement joins TRBV28 to TRBJ2-1; 7 nucleotides match TRBD2. The CDR3 totals 14 residues. Trimming cost V 3 bases and J 5 bases; bases outside gene matches: 4. The germline V gene encodes CDR1 MDHEN and CDR2 SYDVKM. CDR3 nucleotide sequence: TGTGCCAGCAGTTTTGCGCTAGCGGACAATGAGCAGTTCTTC. It yields the protein CASSFALADNEQFF.

The chain recombines TRBV9 with TRBJ2-1; 8 bases line up with TRBD1. The CDR3 spans 15 residues. The junction had 6 bases not matched to a gene; V was cut back by 4 bases and J by 3 bases. CDR1 and CDR2 (germline): SGDLS, YYNGEE. The CDR3 DNA follows: TGTGCCAGCAGCCCCCAGGGGGCCGGCTACAATGAGCAGTTCTTC. Protein product: CASSPQGAGYNEQFF.

This sequence joins TRBV27 and TRBJ1-6; tentative D call: TRBD1 (5 bases). CDR1 MNHEY and CDR2 SMNVEV come from the germline V gene (reference sequence). The CDR3 covers 15 residues. V was shortened by 3 bases and J by 5 bases, with 11 bases between the two germline ends. CDR3 nucleotide sequence: TGTGCCAGCAGTTTCCTTCAGGGAAATAATTCACCCCTCCACTTT. The encoded protein is CASSFLQGNNSPLHF.

In its sample, this clone was seen a few times. The V gene is TRBV6-5, the J gene TRBJ1-4; D not certain. Looked up from germline, CDR1 is MNHEY and CDR2 is SVGAGI. V was clipped by 7 bases and J by 15 bases, with 12 bases between them. CDR3 size: 10 residues. CDR3 nucleotides: TGTGCCAGCAACAAAACTTGGGTGTTTTTT. It codes for CASNKTWVFF.

The V call is TRBV6-6, the J call TRBJ1-6; TRBD1 might be the D (6 bases). The CDR3 runs 15 residues. V shed 6 bases and J shed 3 bases, with 12 bases lying between them. The germline CDR1 and CDR2 sequences are MNHNY and SVGAGI (reference sequence). CDR3 loop: CASSELDSYNSPLHF. In DNA, the CDR3 is TGTGCCAGCAGCGAGTTGGACAGCTATAATTCACCCCTCCACTTT.

The chain joins TRBV6-6 to TRBJ2-2; tentative D call: TRBD2 (5 bases). The CDR3 extends over 15 amino acids. V lost 4 bases and J lost 2, with 11 bases in between. Germline V gene lookup returns CDR1 MNHNY and CDR2 SVGAGI (reference sequence). CDR3 loop: CASSSLVTNTGELFF. CDR3 in DNA: TGTGCCAGCAGTTCACTAGTGACTAACACCGGGGAGCTGTTTTTT.